This is a list of T cell receptor beta chains from one sample in a study of OX40 agonist ivuxolimab in advanced cancers. The repertoire was sequenced with immunoSEQ multiplex PCR; TCRdb's copy has only in-frame clones and lacks some. The table lists 72,000 or so clones, around 87% of them singletons. The specimen was CD4+ or CD8+ T cells sorted from blood, collected in a trial of the OX40 agonist ivuxolimab. These receptors all come from an adult with an advanced solid tumor such as melanoma, head and neck, liver or kidney cancer. Both conserved end residues are part of each CDR3. Each record gives: V gene, D gene, J gene, clone size, CDR3 length, CDR3 protein, CDR3 DNA. D genes are given only for firm matches. Some rows mark clone size as missing; the rest say once, few, many or name a class of expanded clone.

TRBV30	NA	TRBJ1-3	NA	14	CAGSGGMAGNTIYF	TGTGCCGGTAGCGGGGGAATGGCTGGAAACACCATATATTTT
TRBV11-2	TRBD1	TRBJ1-2	NA	15	CASSLDRDRGGGYTF	TGTGCCAGCAGCTTAGATCGTGACAGGGGCGGTGGCTACACCTTC
TRBV11-2	NA	TRBJ1-2	NA	12	CASRSGLGGYTF	TGTGCCAGCAGAAGTGGCTTAGGCGGCTACACCTTC
TRBV5-4	NA	TRBJ2-7	NA	13	CASSWATGHEQYF	TGTGCCAGCAGCTGGGCTACAGGTCACGAGCAGTACTTC
TRBV6-5	NA	TRBJ1-3	NA	13	CASRLLLGNTIYF	TGTGCCAGCAGGCTCCTATTGGGAAACACCATATATTTT
TRBV28	NA	TRBJ2-5	NA	13	CASTPGAERTQYF	TGTGCCAGCACCCCAGGGGCGGAACGGACCCAGTACTTC
TRBV7-9	NA	TRBJ1-3	NA	15	CASNRLGDFGNTIYF	TGTGCCAGCAACCGACTGGGAGACTTTGGAAACACCATATATTTT
TRBV6-4	TRBD1	TRBJ1-1	medium-sized	14	CASKSQGGNTEAFF	TGTGCCAGCAAAAGTCAGGGGGGAAACACTGAAGCTTTCTTT
TRBV11-2	TRBD1	TRBJ2-7	NA	14	CASSLQQGLGTQYF	TGTGCCAGCAGCTTACAACAGGGGTTGGGGACGCAGTACTTC
TRBV27	TRBD1	TRBJ1-2	NA	17	CASSLRRVGQGAEGYTF	TGTGCCAGCAGTTTAAGAAGGGTTGGACAGGGGGCGGAGGGCTACACCTTC
TRBV5-1	NA	TRBJ2-1	NA	14	CASNEGRDYNEQFF	TGCGCCAGCAACGAAGGACGAGACTACAATGAGCAGTTCTTC
TRBV5-1	TRBD1	TRBJ2-2	NA	16	CASSLYGQGRTGELFF	TGCGCCAGCAGCTTGTATGGACAGGGGAGAACCGGGGAGCTGTTTTTT
TRBV7-9	NA	TRBJ2-7	NA	11	CASSPGWEQYF	TGTGCCAGCAGCCCAGGGTGGGAGCAGTACTTC
TRBV6-5	NA	TRBJ1-5	once	14	CASSLRGLNQPQHF	TGTGCCAGCAGTTTACGGGGCCTAAATCAGCCCCAGCATTTT
TRBV7-3	NA	TRBJ2-3	NA	14	CASSLIHSTDTQYF	TGTGCCAGCAGCTTAATACACAGCACAGATACGCAGTATTTT
TRBV2	TRBD2	TRBJ2-3	NA	16	CASSERSGRARDTQYF	TGTGCCAGCAGTGAACGGAGCGGGAGGGCCCGAGATACGCAGTATTTT
TRBV10-3	NA	TRBJ1-1	NA	15	CATYRGRSMNTEAFF	TGTGCCACCTACCGCGGACGGAGCATGAACACTGAAGCTTTCTTT
TRBV7-9	NA	TRBJ2-5	NA	15	CASSLLGQLQETQYF	TGTGCCAGCAGCTTATTAGGACAGCTACAAGAGACCCAGTACTTC
TRBV13	NA	TRBJ1-2	few	14	CASSLTGTDYGYTF	TGTGCCAGCAGCTTAACCGGGACGGATTATGGCTACACCTTC
TRBV10-3	NA	TRBJ1-1	NA	13	CAISEVQNTEAFF	TGTGCCATCAGTGAGGTGCAGAACACTGAAGCTTTCTTT
TRBV28	TRBD2	TRBJ2-1	NA	15	CACGGGPFGRNEQFF	TGTGCCTGCGGGGGGGGGCCCTTTGGTCGGAATGAGCAGTTCTTC
TRBV10-1	NA	TRBJ2-5	NA	12	CASSAARGVQYF	TGCGCCAGCAGTGCGGCCCGGGGTGTGCAGTACTTC
TRBV29-1	NA	TRBJ1-2	NA	13	CSVGGDLGSGYTF	TGCAGCGTTGGAGGGGACCTAGGGAGTGGCTACACCTTC
TRBV6-6	NA	TRBJ1-2	NA	13	CASNQGDRYGYTF	TGTGCCAGCAATCAAGGGGATCGCTATGGCTACACCTTC
TRBV5-1	NA	TRBJ2-3	NA	15	CASSSTVSPTDTQYF	TGCGCCAGCAGCTCGACCGTTTCCCCAACAGATACGCAGTATTTT
TRBV19	NA	TRBJ1-5	NA	15	CASSARGQSNQPQHF	TGTGCCAGTAGTGCCAGGGGCCAGAGCAATCAGCCCCAGCATTTT
TRBV30	NA	TRBJ1-5	NA	13	CAWSGGSSQPQHF	TGTGCCTGGAGCGGGGGAAGTAGCCAGCCCCAGCATTTT
TRBV18	NA	TRBJ1-1	once	16	CASSPIWRAGNTEAFF	TGTGCCAGCTCACCAATATGGCGGGCCGGGAACACTGAAGCTTTCTTT